This TCR beta chain was profiled in a study of regulatory T cells in long-lasting Graves disease. Study-wide results and limits: Small numbers of samples may have cut accuracy. Favoring TRBV28, TRBJ1-2 and TRBJ2-5 was a feature seen in persistent disease.

In its sample, this clonotype was seen a few times. Its specificity is not known. Relying on iRepertoire HTBI primers and Arm-PCR of CDR3 regions, the team built TCR beta libraries. Authors' data handling: Samples collectively showed 62 TRBV and 14 TRBJ segments. TCRdb redid the calling of the multiplex PCR reads with MiXCR, one entry per CDR3 protein. These V and J calls originate from TCRdb's pipeline instead of the authors' own analysis. The sample holds 350,000 to 500,000 distinct CDR3 sequences, roughly a fifth seen once. This CDR3 has 15 amino acids. Germline CDR1 is KGHSH and CDR2 is LQKENI. V lost 2 bases and J lost 3, with 13 bases in between. Time point reported: persistent/refractory GD, antithyroid drugs over 5 years with positive TRAb. PBMC-derived RNA was used for the TCR library. The patients were enrolled through endocrinology in Xi'an, China.

This sequence originates from a female donor with Graves disease. This chain uses TRBV18 with TRBJ2-5; D may be TRBD1 (6 bases). Sample: peripheral blood mononuclear cells (PBMCs), taken when the disease was refractory, from a patient treated with antithyroid drugs. This CDR3 reads CASSPEQGFEETQYF. CDR3 sequence (DNA): TGTGCCAGCTCACCAGAACAGGGTTTCGAAGAGACCCAGTACTTC.